The entry below describes one TCR beta chain. This sample stems from a study of T cells in Graves' hyperthyroidism and ophthalmopathy. V was trimmed by 7 bases and J by 2 bases, leaving 18 bases between them. Germline assignment: CDR1 SGDLS and CDR2 YYNGEE. The CDR3 covers 16 residues. The CDR3 regions of TCR beta were amplified from RNA transcripts. When the TCR CDR3 underwent first-round RT-PCR, the HTBI primer set was used. Each CDR3 protein gets one entry after TCRdb re-called the multiplex PCR reads with MiXCR. The sample has roughly 640,000 distinct CDR3 sequences, about a sixth seen once; the top ten hold roughly 3.4%.

The receptor comes from a woman in her forties with Graves' ophthalmopathy. The rearrangement links TRBV9 to TRBJ1-4, with D perhaps TRBD1 (6 bases). The sequencing sample was made of blood. For the CDR3, the DNA is TGTGCCAGCTCCAAAACAGGGTATCCCACTAATGAAAAACTGTTTTTT. This sequence encodes CASSKTGYPTNEKLFF.